The 3 T cell receptor beta chains given below trace back to one sample, sequenced in a study of T-cell reconstitution after alpha-beta-depleted transplantation in children. Using unique molecular identifiers, the investigators prepared the TCRbeta library. TCRdb re-derived calls from the PCR reads in MiXCR, one entry per CDR3 protein. The data hold more than 85,000 distinct CDR3 sequences, with about 6.8% observed a single time. Material: PBMCs, obtained before TCRalphabeta/CD19-depleted stem cell transplant. The receptors stem from a boy aged 2 to 10 with acute lymphoblastic leukemia, due to receive a stem cell transplant.

The chain recombines TRBV7-9 with TRBJ1-5; 7 bases line up with TRBD1. This CDR3 has 17 amino acids. J gave up 10 bases and V 3 bases, and 18 bases lay outside the gene matches. CDR1 is SEHNR, CDR2 FQNEAQ, per germline (reference sequence). The CDR3 sequence: CASSLAKPGTAFNPQHF. CDR3 coding DNA: TGTGCCAGCAGCTTGGCAAAGCCCGGGACAGCCTTTAATCCCCAGCATTTT.

There are many counts of this clonotype. The chain links TRBV4-3 to TRBJ2-4; TRBD1 or TRBD2 may be the D gene (5 bases each). CDR3 length equals 14 residues. Germline V gives CDR1 LGHNA, CDR2 YSLEER. Trimming stripped 5 bases from V and 0 bases from J, with 8 bases between. The DNA for the CDR3 is TGCGCCAGCAGCGTGGGACCAGCCAAAAACATTCAGTACTTC. It yields the protein CASSVGPAKNIQYF.

This clonotype appeared many times. This chain uses TRBV4-1 with TRBJ1-2; weak D call: TRBD1 (5 bases). Trimming cost V 3 bases and J 3 bases, with 14 bases left between them. Germline CDR1 is MGHRA and CDR2 is YSYEKL. The CDR3 covers 15 residues. Here the CDR3 reads CASSQPRGGDYGYTF. The CDR3 coding sequence is TGCGCCAGCAGCCAGCCCCGCGGGGGAGACTATGGCTACACCTTC.